Below are 31 T cell receptor beta chains sequenced from a single sample in a study of T cell repertoires in cytomegalovirus infection. MiXCR, run by TCRdb on the reads, gives a single entry per CDR3 protein. The table includes more than 150,000 distinct CDR3 sequences, roughly 20% detected once. The sample comprised PBMCs. The receptors shown here come from a human donor in good health (CMV status not recorded). Some clones in this sample may be carry-over from other donors' samples.

This clonotype was detected many times. This chain links TRBV7-6 with TRBJ2-2, with TRBD2 matching 10 bases. Unmatched junction bases numbered 7, after V lost 1 base and J lost 2 bases. CDR1 SGHVS and CDR2 FNYEAQ come from the germline V gene. CDR3 size: 18 residues. The CDR3 sequence: CASSLEASGGPNTGELFF. CDR3 nucleotide sequence: TGTGCCAGCAGCTTAGAGGCTAGCGGGGGCCCCAACACCGGGGAGCTGTTTTTT.

V gene TRBV11-2 combines with J gene TRBJ2-2; TRBD2 aligns across 8 bases. The CDR3 is 17 residues long. The V gene end was trimmed by 3 bases and the J gene end by 3 bases; junction bases not matched to a gene: 9. Germline V gives CDR1 SGHAT, CDR2 FQNNGV. In DNA form, the CDR3 reads TGTGCCAGCAGCTTCCCTAAGCGGGAGAGGGACACCGGGGAGCTGTTTTTT. It encodes CASSFPKRERDTGELFF.

This clonotype showed up just a few times. V is TRBV28 and J is TRBJ2-6; maybe TRBD1 (5 bases). The germline V gene encodes CDR1 MDHEN and CDR2 SYDVKM. The CDR3 consists of 16 residues. V lost 3 bases and J lost 2, with 11 bases in between. The CDR3 loop is CASSFLQVTGANVLTF. Written as DNA, the CDR3 is TGTGCCAGCAGTTTCTTACAGGTCACTGGGGCCAACGTCCTGACTTTC.

The chain recombines TRBV12-3 or TRBV12-4 with TRBJ1-2, with 8 bases matching TRBD1. V trimming: 6 bases; J trimming: 6 bases; junction bases outside the gene matches: 6. There are 13 residues in the CDR3. The CDR3 spells CASRVTGVHGYTF. In nucleotides, the CDR3 is TGTGCCAGCAGGGTGACAGGGGTTCATGGCTACACCTTC.

The chain joins TRBV19 to TRBJ1-1; 7 bases map to TRBD1. CDR1 and CDR2 from the germline V gene are LNHDA and SQIVND (reference sequence). J was trimmed by 0 bases and V by 8 bases; bases with no gene match: 9. The CDR3 extends over 15 amino acids. DNA for the CDR3: TGTGCCAGTGGGGGACAGCAATTGGTGAACACTGAAGCTTTCTTT. Translated: CASGGQQLVNTEAFF.

A remark on this clonotype: One base away lies a much larger clone, so this may be a sequencing read error. CDR3 sequence: CASSPEVTQYF. CDR3 bases: TGTGCCAGCAGTCCGGAGGTTACGCAGTATTTT. This sequence joins TRBV12-3 or TRBV12-4 and TRBJ2-3; D is perhaps TRBD2 (5 bases). The V end was cut by 5 bases, the J end by 8 bases, with 8 bases between. This CDR3 region has 11 residues.

This clonotype was seen more than once but under ten times. This chain links TRBV11-2 with TRBJ1-2; weak D call: TRBD1 (6 bases). This CDR3 has 18 amino acids. Germline V lookup: CDR1 SGHAT, CDR2 FQNNGV. V lost 2 bases, J lost 4 bases, and 23 bases lay in between. CDR3 nucleotide sequence: TGTGCCAGCAGCTTATCACCCCCCGGGGGGGCGAACTTCTATGGCTACACCTTC. Protein sequence: CASSLSPPGGANFYGYTF.

This clonotype came up many times. The V gene is TRBV28, the J gene TRBJ2-1, with TRBD2 matching over 11 bases. The CDR3 runs 15 residues. V shed 6 bases and J 4 bases; nucleotides not matched to a gene: 5. Looked up from germline, CDR1 is MDHEN and CDR2 is SYDVKM. CDR3 DNA sequence: TGTGCCAGCAGCCCTACTAGCGGGAGTTACAATGAGCAGTTCTTC. It codes for CASSPTSGSYNEQFF.

Written as DNA, the CDR3 is TGCAGTGCTTCCCACAGGGGGGGACAGAGTTACAATGAGCAGTTCTTC. As protein: CSASHRGGQSYNEQFF. The V call is TRBV20-1, the J call TRBJ2-1; possibly TRBD1 for D (8 bases). Trimming cost V 5 bases and J 4 bases, with 21 bases left between them. CDR1 DFQATT and CDR2 SNEGSKA come from the germline V gene (reference sequence). The CDR3 extends over 16 amino acids.

Remarks on this clonotype: The missing conserved phenylalanine or tryptophan at the end of this CDR3 makes a read error likely. V is TRBV20-1 and J is TRBJ2-1; the match to TRBD2 covers 9 bases. In germline, CDR1 is DFQATT, CDR2 SNEGSKA (reference sequence). V gave up 6 bases and J gave up 2 bases; unmatched junction bases: 5. CDR3 length: 14 amino acids. The CDR3 is CSAISGGAYNEQFL. The CDR3, as DNA: TGCAGTGCCATTAGCGGGGGCGCCTACAATGAGCAGTTCCTC.

The chain couples TRBV7-2 to TRBJ1-5; D not resolved. The CDR3 loop spans 13 amino acids. V was shortened by 1 base and J by 6 bases, with 7 bases between the two germline ends. In germline, CDR1 is SGHTA, CDR2 FQGNSA. This CDR3 reads CASSLDGTQPQHF. The CDR3 region has the DNA TGTGCCAGCAGCTTAGACGGCACTCAGCCCCAGCATTTT.

The chain carries TRBV28 and TRBJ1-5, with 9 bases that match TRBD1. Germline CDR1 is MDHEN and CDR2 is SYDVKM. CDR3 length: 19 residues. J lost 2 bases, V lost 6 bases, and 17 bases had no gene match. CDR3 sequence reads: CASSPPGGQGPVGNQPQHF. The CDR3 DNA sequence: TGTGCCAGCAGCCCACCTGGAGGACAGGGGCCGGTCGGCAATCAGCCCCAGCATTTT.

This clonotype was seen ten or more times. The chain employs TRBV7-9 and TRBJ2-1; D unresolved. Germline V gene sequence: CDR1 SEHNR, CDR2 FQNEAQ (reference sequence). The V end lost 2 bases, the J end lost 8 bases, and 10 bases lay between the germline ends. CDR3 length: 13 amino acids. This CDR3 reads CASSLTVTDEQFF. The CDR3 nucleotides are TGTGCCAGCAGCTTAACGGTAACGGATGAGCAGTTCTTC.

The chain joins TRBV24-1 to TRBJ2-1, with 7 bases identical to TRBD2. CDR1 and CDR2 from the germline V gene are KGHDR and SFDVKD. The J segment lost 4 bases and the V segment lost 3 bases, leaving 8 bases of the junction unmatched. This CDR3 is 16 amino acids long. CDR3 sequence reads: CATSDPSGEGYNEQFF. The DNA of the CDR3 is TGTGCCACCAGTGATCCCTCGGGGGAGGGATACAATGAGCAGTTCTTC.

The sample holds many counts of this clonotype. This sequence joins TRBV7-9 and TRBJ2-7, with TRBD1 matching 9 bases. J gave up 3 bases and V 5 bases, and 8 bases lay outside the gene matches. CDR1 is SEHNR and CDR2 is FQNEAQ in the germline V gene (reference sequence). The CDR3 covers 15 residues. CDR3 nucleotides: TGTGCCAGCAGCCACCCCGGGACAGGGAGCTACGAGCAGTACTTC. It translates to CASSHPGTGSYEQYF.

This clonotype was counted only a few times. This chain connects TRBV7-2 to TRBJ2-1; D unresolved. This CDR3 spans 13 amino acids. V was cut by 5 bases and J by 9 bases, with 14 bases left in between. Germline assignment: CDR1 SGHTA and CDR2 FQGNSA. The CDR3: CASSPALPGEQFF. CDR3 in DNA: TGTGCCAGCAGCCCAGCCCTACCGGGTGAGCAGTTCTTC.

Concerning this clonotype: With a much larger clone just one base away, this may be a read error. J is TRBJ1-1 and V is TRBV7-3; D remains unclear. The germline CDR1 and CDR2 sequences are SGHTA and FQGTGA. The CDR3 is 13 amino acids. In nucleotides, the CDR3 is TGTGCCAGCAGCATAACCTGGGAGGCTGAAGCTTTCTTT. It yields the protein CASSITWEAEAFF.

This clonotype turned up a few times. This chain uses TRBV11-3 with TRBJ2-1, with 7 bases lining up with TRBD1. V lost 3 bases and J lost 4; bases outside the gene matches: 3. The CDR3 is 14 amino acids. In germline, CDR1 is SGHNT, CDR2 YENEEA. The CDR3 sequence: CASSFGQEYNEQFF. In nucleotides, the CDR3 is TGTGCCAGCAGCTTCGGACAGGAATACAATGAGCAGTTCTTC.

This clonotype was observed a handful of times. The chain is built from TRBV5-5 and TRBJ2-1; D remains unclear. CDR1 and CDR2 (germline): SGHKS, YYEKEE (reference sequence). The V gene lost 0 bases and the J gene lost 7 bases, with 5 bases spanning the gap. The CDR3 covers 12 residues. CDR3 region: CASSLVRNEQFF. CDR3 nucleotide sequence: TGTGCCAGCAGCTTGGTTAGAAATGAGCAGTTCTTC.

This clonotype was detected a few times. The CDR3 region has the DNA TGTGCCAGCAGCTTAGGTCCTAGCGGGAGATTTATTCGAGGTGAGCAGTTCTTC. This translates into CASSLGPSGRFIRGEQFF. V and J are TRBV7-8 and TRBJ2-1; 10 bases map to TRBD2. The trim removed 1 base at V and 9 bases at J, leaving 15 bases unmatched. CDR1 and CDR2 from the germline V gene are SGHVS and FQNEAQ. The CDR3 totals 18 residues.

A word on this clonotype: A much larger clone lies a single base off, so this may be a read error. CDR3 sequence reads: CASSEARIVGQHQHF. Written as DNA, the CDR3 is TGTGCCAGCAGTGAAGCGCGTATTGTTGGGCAGCACCAGCATTTT. This chain links TRBV2 with TRBJ1-5; D remains ambiguous. From germline, CDR1 is SNHLY and CDR2 FYNNEI. CDR3 length: 15 amino acids.

This clonotype was observed a handful of times. The rearrangement links TRBV6-5 to TRBJ2-3; 9 positions match TRBD1. V lost 0 bases to trimming and J lost 5 bases; unmatched junction nucleotides: 9. Germline CDR1 MNHEY, CDR2 SVGAGI. CDR3 length: 17 residues. The CDR3 sequence is CASSYSTGTGLGDTQYF. The DNA for the CDR3 is TGTGCCAGCAGTTACTCGACAGGGACAGGGCTTGGAGATACGCAGTATTTT.

The chain uses TRBV28 and TRBJ2-7; 10 nucleotides line up with TRBD2. The CDR3 runs to 15 residues. J was trimmed by 1 base and V by 5 bases; bases with no gene match: 5. The germline V gene encodes CDR1 MDHEN and CDR2 SYDVKM. The CDR3 region has the DNA TGTGCCAGCAGTGCTAGCGGGAGAAGTTCCTACGAGCAGTACTTC. Translation gives CASSASGRSSYEQYF.

CDR3 bases: TGTGCCAGCAGGGCCTGGGGCCCGAGCACAGATACGCAGTATTTT. Protein product: CASRAWGPSTDTQYF. The V gene is TRBV28, the J gene TRBJ2-3; D is possibly TRBD1 (5 bases). CDR3 length: 15 amino acids. V was trimmed by 6 bases and J by 0 bases, leaving 13 bases between them. CDR1 and CDR2 from the germline V gene are MDHEN and SYDVKM.

This clonotype was picked up many times. The V and J genes are TRBV12-3 or TRBV12-4 and TRBJ1-1; no definite D call. CDR3 length: 15 amino acids. Trimming removed 3 bases from V and 0 bases from J, with 11 bases in between. For the CDR3, the DNA is TGTGCCAGCAGTTTTGGGCAGATCGTGAACACTGAAGCTTTCTTT. As protein: CASSFGQIVNTEAFF.

Remarks on this clonotype: A much larger clonotype is one base distant, so this may be a read error. The V call is TRBV7-2, the J call TRBJ2-7; weak D call: TRBD2 (5 bases). Germline V gives CDR1 SGHTA, CDR2 FQGNSA. The CDR3 extends over 11 amino acids. CDR3 region: CARSGAYEQYF. CDR3 bases: TGTGCCCGCAGCGGTGCCTACGAGCAGTACTTC.

CDR3 sequence: CASSPGLTATDTQYF. CDR3 bases: TGCGCCAGCAGCCCCGGACTAACTGCCACAGATACGCAGTATTTT. This rearrangement joins TRBV5-1 to TRBJ2-3, with D perhaps TRBD2 (6 bases). There are 15 residues in the CDR3. The germline gives CDR1 SGHRS, CDR2 YFSETQ. V was clipped by 4 bases and J by 2 bases, with 14 bases between them.

The chain recombines TRBV12-5 with TRBJ2-2; the D is unclear. Trimming pared 8 bases from V and 6 bases from J, leaving 13 bases between. The germline V gene encodes CDR1 LGHNT and CDR2 FRNRAP. The CDR3 length is 13 residues. The CDR3 nucleotides are TGTGCTAGTCAGCCTGAAGGTCCCGGGGAGCTGTTTTTT. Its translation: CASQPEGPGELFF.

This clonotype has ten or more counts. The chain links TRBV7-6 to TRBJ2-7, with D perhaps matching TRBD2 (7 bases). The CDR3 runs to 14 residues. V was trimmed by 1 base and J by 3 bases, leaving 10 bases between them. Germline CDR1 SGHVS, CDR2 FNYEAQ. This CDR3 reads CASSLGGGGYEQYF. The CDR3 DNA is TGTGCCAGCAGCTTAGGGGGAGGGGGCTACGAGCAGTACTTC. Using reference TRBV7-6 and TRBJ2-7 for the parts outside the CDR3, the full variable domain is GAGVSQSPRYKVTKRGQDVALRCDPISGHVSLYWYRQALGQGPEFLTYFNYEAQQDKSGLPNDRFSAERPEGSISTLTIQRTEQRDSAMYRCASSLGGGGYEQYFGPGTRLTVT.

This chain links TRBV5-4 with TRBJ2-1; D might be TRBD2 (5 bases). Germline V gene data show CDR1 as SGHNT and CDR2 as YYREEE (reference sequence). Trimming removed 4 bases from V and 5 bases from J, with 19 bases in between. The CDR3 is made up of 16 amino acids. CDR3 nucleotides: TGTGCCAGCAGCACCCCGGTCCAGCGGAAAAACAATGAGCAGTTCTTC. Translation gives CASSTPVQRKNNEQFF.

In its sample, this clonotype was seen many times. The chain is built from TRBV28 and TRBJ2-7; D perhaps matches TRBD2 (6 bases). Trimming took 5 bases from V and 10 from J, leaving 12 bases between them. This CDR3 has 11 amino acids. Per the germline V gene, CDR1 is MDHEN and CDR2 is SYDVKM. The CDR3 protein is CASSQGLTQYF. The CDR3 DNA follows: TGTGCCAGCAGTCAAGGACTAACCCAGTACTTC. The variable domain in full, completed from reference TRBV28 and TRBJ2-7, reads DVKVTQSSRYLVKRTGEKVFLECVQDMDHENMFWYRQDPGLGLRLIYFSYDVKMKEKGDIPEGYSVSREKKERFSLILESASTNQTSMYLCASSQGLTQYFGPGTRLTVT.